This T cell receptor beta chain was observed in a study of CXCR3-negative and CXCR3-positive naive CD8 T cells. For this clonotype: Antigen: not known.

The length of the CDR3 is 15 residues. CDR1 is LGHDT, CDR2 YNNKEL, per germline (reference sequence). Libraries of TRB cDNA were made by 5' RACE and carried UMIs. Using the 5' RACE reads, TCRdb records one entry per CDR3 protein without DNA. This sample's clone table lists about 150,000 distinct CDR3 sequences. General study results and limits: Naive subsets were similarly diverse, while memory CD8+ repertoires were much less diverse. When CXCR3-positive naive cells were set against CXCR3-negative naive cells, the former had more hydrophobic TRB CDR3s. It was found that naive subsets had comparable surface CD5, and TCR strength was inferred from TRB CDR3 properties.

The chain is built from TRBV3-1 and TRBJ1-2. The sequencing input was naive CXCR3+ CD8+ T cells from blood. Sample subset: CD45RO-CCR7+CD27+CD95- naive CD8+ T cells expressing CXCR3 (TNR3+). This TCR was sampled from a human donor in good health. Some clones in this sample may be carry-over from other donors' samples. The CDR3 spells CASSPGQASIYGYTF.